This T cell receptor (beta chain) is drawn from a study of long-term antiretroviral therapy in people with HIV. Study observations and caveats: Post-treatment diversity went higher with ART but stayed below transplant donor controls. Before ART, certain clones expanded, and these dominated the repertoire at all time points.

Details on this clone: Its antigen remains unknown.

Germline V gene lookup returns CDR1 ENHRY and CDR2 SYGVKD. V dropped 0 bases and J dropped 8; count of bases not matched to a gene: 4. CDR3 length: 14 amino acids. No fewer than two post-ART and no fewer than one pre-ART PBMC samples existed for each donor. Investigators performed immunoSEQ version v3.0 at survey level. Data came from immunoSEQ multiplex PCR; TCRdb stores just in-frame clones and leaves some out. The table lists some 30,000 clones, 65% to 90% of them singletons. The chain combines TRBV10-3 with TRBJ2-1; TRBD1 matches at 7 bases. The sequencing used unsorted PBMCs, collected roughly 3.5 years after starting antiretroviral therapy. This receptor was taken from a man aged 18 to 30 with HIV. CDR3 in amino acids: CAISESGQVDEQFF. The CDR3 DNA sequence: TGTGCCATCAGTGAGTCAGGACAGGTCGATGAGCAGTTCTTC.